The rows below give T cell receptor beta chains drawn from one sample of a study of blood T cell repertoires in COVID-19. Sequencing was performed with immunoSEQ multiplex PCR; in TCRdb, only in-frame clones are kept and a portion is missing. The table includes some 270,000 clones, around 84% detected once. Sequenced material: peripheral blood. Every receptor here comes from a woman aged 40 to 50 who had recovered from COVID-19. Both conserved end residues are part of each CDR3. The order of the fields is J gene, D gene, V gene, clone size, CDR3 protein, CDR3 DNA. D genes are given only for firm matches. Only part of the rows carry a size: once, few, many, or a class if the clone is expanded.

J gene: TRBJ1-5; D gene: .; V gene: TRBV19; clone size: .; CDR3 protein: CASSITGRQPQHF; CDR3 DNA: TGTGCCAGTAGTATAACCGGGAGGCAGCCCCAGCATTTT
J gene: TRBJ1-2; D gene: TRBD1; V gene: TRBV5-4; clone size: .; CDR3 protein: CASSLDRGTPPYGYTF; CDR3 DNA: TGTGCCAGCAGCTTGGACAGGGGGACCCCACCCTATGGCTACACCTTC
J gene: TRBJ1-2; D gene: TRBD1; V gene: TRBV29-1; clone size: .; CDR3 protein: CSVRSDRLFGVKGYTF; CDR3 DNA: TGCAGCGTTCGCTCGGACAGGCTCTTCGGGGTGAAAGGCTACACCTTC
J gene: TRBJ2-1; D gene: .; V gene: TRBV24-1; clone size: .; CDR3 protein: CATSDLRASSYNEQFF; CDR3 DNA: TGTGCCACCAGTGATTTGCGCGCGAGCTCCTACAATGAGCAGTTCTTC
J gene: TRBJ2-2; D gene: .; V gene: TRBV7-9; clone size: .; CDR3 protein: CASREGSANTGELFF; CDR3 DNA: TGTGCCAGCAGGGAGGGCTCCGCGAACACCGGGGAGCTGTTTTTT
J gene: TRBJ2-7; D gene: TRBD1; V gene: TRBV6-6; clone size: .; CDR3 protein: CASSYSETGGYEQYF; CDR3 DNA: TGTGCCAGCAGTTACTCGGAGACAGGGGGCTACGAGCAGTACTTC
J gene: TRBJ1-2; D gene: TRBD1; V gene: TRBV28; clone size: few; CDR3 protein: CASSSGQNYGYTF; CDR3 DNA: TGTGCCAGCAGTTCGGGACAGAACTATGGCTACACCTTC
J gene: TRBJ2-3; D gene: .; V gene: TRBV15; clone size: .; CDR3 protein: CATSNRRTDTQYF; CDR3 DNA: TGTGCCACCAGCAACAGGAGAACAGATACGCAGTATTTT
J gene: TRBJ1-2; D gene: .; V gene: TRBV5-6; clone size: .; CDR3 protein: CASSHRGGGYTF; CDR3 DNA: TGTGCCAGCAGCCACCGAGGCGGTGGCTACACCTTC
J gene: TRBJ2-1; D gene: .; V gene: TRBV28; clone size: .; CDR3 protein: CASSSRGLGLDEQFF; CDR3 DNA: TGTGCCAGCAGTAGCCGGGGACTGGGGCTGGATGAGCAGTTCTTC
J gene: TRBJ2-1; D gene: .; V gene: TRBV19; clone size: .; CDR3 protein: CASSIRGPARGEQFF; CDR3 DNA: TGTGCCAGTAGTATACGGGGGCCAGCCAGGGGGGAGCAGTTCTTC
J gene: TRBJ2-7; D gene: .; V gene: TRBV15; clone size: .; CDR3 protein: CATSRDPSYEQYF; CDR3 DNA: TGTGCCACCAGCAGAGATCCCAGCTACGAGCAGTACTTC
J gene: TRBJ1-1; D gene: .; V gene: TRBV29-1; clone size: .; CDR3 protein: CSVSKAGWNEAFF; CDR3 DNA: TGCAGCGTTAGCAAGGCAGGGTGGAATGAAGCTTTCTTT
J gene: TRBJ2-7; D gene: .; V gene: TRBV27; clone size: few; CDR3 protein: CASSPGHLFLYEQYF; CDR3 DNA: TGTGCCAGCAGTCCGGGACATCTCTTCCTCTACGAGCAGTACTTC
J gene: TRBJ2-2; D gene: TRBD1; V gene: TRBV19; clone size: once; CDR3 protein: CASRHGQGRTGELFF; CDR3 DNA: TGTGCCAGTAGGCATGGACAGGGGAGGACCGGGGAGCTGTTTTTT
J gene: TRBJ1-4; D gene: TRBD1; V gene: TRBV4-2; clone size: .; CDR3 protein: CARIGQGIEKLFF; CDR3 DNA: TGTGCCAGGATTGGACAGGGTATCGAAAAACTGTTTTTT
J gene: TRBJ2-7; D gene: .; V gene: TRBV4-2; clone size: .; CDR3 protein: CASSQGGQSYEQYF; CDR3 DNA: TGTGCCAGCAGCCAGGGTGGACAGAGCTACGAGCAGTACTTC
J gene: TRBJ2-2; D gene: .; V gene: TRBV24-1; clone size: once; CDR3 protein: CATSDFPRGNTGELFF; CDR3 DNA: TGTGCCACCAGTGATTTTCCCCGGGGAAACACCGGGGAGCTGTTTTTT